The 14 T cell receptor beta chains below all came from one sample that was sequenced in a study of cytomegalovirus exposure and HLA in healthy donors. 13 Jbeta primers and 60 Vbeta primers were used for the PCR. Only in-frame clones appear in the TCRdb table, and some are missing; sequencing was by immunoSEQ multiplex PCR. The sample holds 100,000 or so clones; 79% are singletons and the top ten take over 3%. The sample consisted of PBMCs. The receptors derive from a woman in her forties in good health and CMV-seronegative.

The chain joins TRBV7-9 to TRBJ2-5; 9 positions match TRBD1. The DNA end lines up better with TRBJ2-7; the J call may be wrong. The CDR3 is 14 amino acids. CDR1 is SEHNR and CDR2 is FQNEAQ in the germline V gene (reference sequence). The DNA of the CDR3 is TGTGCCAGCAGCGGGACAGGGTCGTCCTACGAGCAGTACTTC. Protein product: CASSGTGSSYEQYF.

For the CDR3, the DNA is TGTGCCAGTAGTCAGGTTGGAGATACGCAGTATTTT. Translated: CASSQVGDTQYF. The rearrangement links TRBV19 to TRBJ2-3; D ambiguous. Trimming removed 5 bases at V and 5 bases at J, with 8 bases between. The CDR3 is made up of 12 amino acids. The V gene's germline CDR1 is LNHDA and CDR2 SQIVND (reference sequence).

This rearrangement joins TRBV7-2 to TRBJ2-1, with TRBD1 matching over 8 bases. Germline V gene sequence: CDR1 SGHTA, CDR2 FQGNSA. The length of the CDR3 is 14 residues. V lost 5 bases, J lost 9 bases, and 9 bases stayed unmatched. This CDR3 reads CASSPQGAESEQFF. CDR3 coding DNA: TGTGCCAGCAGCCCTCAGGGGGCCGAGAGTGAGCAGTTCTTC. Using reference TRBV7-2 and TRBJ2-1 for the parts outside the CDR3, the full variable domain is GAGVSQSPSNKVTEKGKDVELRCDPISGHTALYWYRQSLGQGLEFLIYFQGNSAPDKSGLPSDRFSAERTGGSVSTLTIQRTQQEDSAVYLCASSPQGAESEQFFGPGTRLTVL.

This rearrangement joins TRBV10-3 to TRBJ2-3; 8 bases agree with TRBD1. The germline V gene encodes CDR1 ENHRY and CDR2 SYGVKD. V lost 6 bases and J lost 2; bases outside the gene matches: 7. The CDR3 extends over 15 amino acids. This chain's CDR3 is CAIRDREVDTDTQYF. The CDR3 bases are TGTGCCATCAGGGACAGGGAGGTGGACACAGATACGCAGTATTTT.

V usage is TRBV7-2 and J usage is TRBJ2-7, with TRBD1 identical over 8 bases. Unmatched junction bases numbered 10, after V lost 7 bases and J lost 2 bases. The CDR3 loop spans 15 amino acids. Germline V gene data show CDR1 as SGHTA and CDR2 as FQGNSA. This chain's CDR3 is CASTLSPDRAYEQYF. The DNA of the CDR3 is TGTGCCAGCACCCTAAGTCCGGACAGGGCCTACGAGCAGTACTTC.

V gene TRBV18 combines with J gene TRBJ1-5; 11 nucleotides agree with TRBD1. CDR1 and CDR2 (germline): KGHSH, LQKENI. The CDR3 spans 14 residues. Trimming took 3 bases from V and 6 from J; bases not matched to a gene: 1. CDR3 protein: CASSPGTGGQPQHF. The CDR3 DNA reads TGTGCCAGCTCACCGGGGACAGGGGGTCAGCCCCAGCATTTT.

This clone was observed at least ten times. V and J are TRBV27 and TRBJ2-2, with 9 bases identical to TRBD1. Trimming cost V 5 bases and J 1 base; bases outside gene matches: 14. The CDR3 is made up of 19 amino acids. From germline, CDR1 is MNHEY and CDR2 SMNVEV (reference sequence). CDR3 sequence reads: CASSTRTGEGLGNTGELFF. The CDR3 DNA is TGTGCCAGCAGTACCCGGACAGGGGAAGGTTTAGGGAACACCGGGGAGCTGTTTTTT.

V gene TRBV11-2 combines with J gene TRBJ2-7; D ambiguous. V was cut by 5 bases and J by 0 bases, with 8 bases left in between. Germline V lookup: CDR1 SGHAT, CDR2 FQNNGV. The CDR3 length is 13 residues. In DNA form, the CDR3 reads TGTGCCAGCAGCGGTGATAGCTCCTACGAGCAGTACTTC. The encoded protein is CASSGDSSYEQYF.

This chain uses TRBV10-3 with TRBJ2-7, with 10 bases that match TRBD2. CDR1 ENHRY and CDR2 SYGVKD come from the germline V gene. The CDR3 covers 18 residues. In DNA form, the CDR3 reads TGTGCTCCCAGCGTGGGAGTAGCGGGAGGCGCCGGGACCTACGAGCAGTACTTC. Encoded protein: CAPSVGVAGGAGTYEQYF.

The rearrangement uses TRBV6-5 and TRBJ2-5, with a weak D call TRBD1 (6 bases). This CDR3 is 16 amino acids long. Germline V lookup: CDR1 MNHEY, CDR2 SVGAGI. Trimming removed 2 bases at V and 4 bases at J, with 17 bases between. The CDR3 here is CASSYDTRGGPETQYF. As DNA, the CDR3 is TGTGCCAGCAGTTACGACACTCGAGGGGGACCAGAGACCCAGTACTTC.

This clone occurred once. The chain combines TRBV19 with TRBJ1-3; the D is unclear. The CDR3 consists of 13 residues. The V gene's germline CDR1 is LNHDA and CDR2 SQIVND (reference sequence). The V end was cut by 7 bases, the J end by 4 bases, with 11 bases between. CDR3 nucleotide sequence: TGTGCCAGTATCTCTGTAGCCGGAAACACCATATATTTT. It translates to CASISVAGNTIYF.

The chain has TRBV30 and TRBJ2-3, with D possibly matching TRBD1 (5 bases). Trimming removed 4 bases from V and 4 bases from J, with 12 bases in between. Germline CDR1 reads GTSNPN; CDR2 reads SVGIG (reference sequence). The CDR3 spans 13 residues. CDR3: CAWTPQGPDTQYF. Here the CDR3 DNA reads TGTGCCTGGACTCCTCAGGGTCCAGATACGCAGTATTTT.

V gene TRBV10-3 combines with J gene TRBJ1-5, with TRBD1 matching 11 bases. V dropped 6 bases and J dropped 5; count of bases not matched to a gene: 3. Germline CDR1 reads ENHRY; CDR2 reads SYGVKD. CDR3 length equals 14 residues. CDR3 loop: CAIRDRGLDQPQHF. Here the CDR3 DNA reads TGTGCCATCAGGGACAGGGGGCTGGATCAGCCCCAGCATTTT.

This chain uses TRBV19 with TRBJ1-2; 8 bases map to TRBD1. The ends lost 1 base at V and 7 bases at J; junction bases unmatched: 14. The CDR3 loop spans 17 amino acids. Germline CDR1 and CDR2: LNHDA and SQIVND (reference sequence). CDR3 coding DNA: TGTGCCAGTAGTATAGCCCCCGGACAGGGTGGCTGGGGTGGCTACACCTTC. Translated: CASSIAPGQGGWGGYTF.